Each of the 18 T cell receptor beta chains below was sequenced from the same sample in a study of CD8 T cells in ankylosing spondylitis. TCRdb called the 5' RACE reads again in MiXCR, with one record for every CDR3 protein. The data contain about 140,000 distinct CDR3 sequences, 8% to 9% of them seen just once; the ten biggest clones take up 7.3%. Sequenced: synovial fluid, either unsorted or a sorted T cell fraction (not recorded which). These receptor sequences come from a male donor with ankylosing spondylitis.

The gene calls are TRBV5-1 and TRBJ2-1; maybe TRBD1 (6 bases). Between the trimmed V and J ends, which lost 2 bases and 4 bases, there was a span of 16 bases. This CDR3 comprises 16 residues. Germline V gene lookup returns CDR1 SGHRS and CDR2 YFSETQ. The CDR3 is CASSFTGRESYNEQFF. CDR3 nucleotides: TGCGCCAGCAGCTTCACAGGGCGCGAGTCATACAATGAGCAGTTCTTC.

The chain carries TRBV30 and TRBJ1-5, with D hard to call. The CDR3 is 14 residues long. V was cut by 0 bases and J by 10 bases, with 16 bases left in between. Germline V CDR1 and CDR2: GTSNPN, SVGIG (reference sequence). CDR3 nucleotide sequence: TGTGCCTGGAGTGTACGATCTCCTGCGGATCCCCAGCATTTT. It encodes CAWSVRSPADPQHF.

The sample holds many counts of this clonotype. The chain uses TRBV4-3 and TRBJ1-6; tentatively, D is TRBD1 (6 bases). In germline, CDR1 is LGHNA, CDR2 YSLEER. The V end was cut by 2 bases, the J end by 7 bases, with 9 bases between. The CDR3 runs 14 residues. This CDR3 is CASSQQGWNSPLHF. The CDR3 coding sequence is TGCGCCAGCAGCCAACAGGGGTGGAATTCACCCCTCCACTTT.

This clonotype has ten or more counts. The rearrangement joins TRBV29-1 to TRBJ1-2, with D uncertain. CDR3 length: 13 amino acids. V dropped 4 bases and J dropped 8 bases, with 17 bases sitting between them. Germline-derived CDR1 and CDR2 are SQVTM and ANQGSEA. In nucleotides, the CDR3 is TGCAGCGTTGTTGGAGGGCTGGAGAAGGGCTACACCTTC. It yields the protein CSVVGGLEKGYTF. Using reference TRBV29-1 and TRBJ1-2 for the parts outside the CDR3, the full variable domain is SAVISQKPSRDICQRGTSLTIQCQVDSQVTMMFWYRQQPGQSLTLIATANQGSEATYESGFVIDKFPISRPNLTFSTLTVSNMSPEDSSIYLCSVVGGLEKGYTFGSGTRLTVV.

This clonotype was observed a handful of times. The rearrangement links TRBV5-1 to TRBJ2-5, with D possibly matching TRBD2 (6 bases). Germline values: CDR1 SGHRS, CDR2 YFSETQ. This CDR3 spans 14 amino acids. V dropped 1 base and J dropped 0 bases, with 7 bases sitting between them. The CDR3 protein is CASSLSGDQETQYF. The CDR3 DNA reads TGCGCCAGCAGCTTGTCGGGGGACCAAGAGACCCAGTACTTC.

The chain is built from TRBV9 and TRBJ2-6; 10 bases agree with TRBD1. V was pared by 4 bases and J by 2 bases, with 9 bases of the junction left unmatched. The CDR3 is 18 amino acids. Germline CDR1 SGDLS, CDR2 YYNGEE. CDR3 DNA: TGTGCCAGCAGCCCCCGGACAGGGGGGCTAACTGGGGCCAACGTCCTGACTTTC. Translating it yields CASSPRTGGLTGANVLTF.

This clonotype ranks as medium-sized. This chain joins TRBV2 and TRBJ2-1; D might be TRBD2 (6 bases). V shed 7 bases and J shed 9 bases, with 16 bases lying between them. The CDR3 totals 13 residues. Looked up from germline, CDR1 is SNHLY and CDR2 is FYNNEI. The CDR3 loop reads CASKLAGLGEQFF. The CDR3 nucleotides read TGTGCCAGCAAACTAGCAGGGTTAGGTGAGCAGTTCTTC.

A few counts support this clonotype. This chain links TRBV6-5 with TRBJ2-2; the D gene is possibly TRBD2 (5 bases). The V end lost 2 bases, the J end lost 3 bases, and 10 bases lay between the germline ends. Germline CDR1 reads MNHEY; CDR2 reads SVGAGI. The CDR3 spans 15 residues. The CDR3, as DNA: TGTGCCAGCAGTTACCGGGGAGCCGACACCGGGGAGCTGTTTTTT. The encoded protein is CASSYRGADTGELFF.

The chain is built from TRBV15 and TRBJ2-1, with D possibly being TRBD2 (5 bases). CDR1 and CDR2 from the germline V gene are LNHNV and YYDKDF (reference sequence). This CDR3 region has 17 residues. Trimming pared 0 bases from V and 4 bases from J, leaving 16 bases between. In DNA, the CDR3 is TGTGCCACCAGCAGAGACCGGGGTCTCCCGGCATACAATGAGCAGTTCTTC. It is translated as CATSRDRGLPAYNEQFF. The full variable domain, completed using reference TRBV15 and TRBJ2-1, is DAMVIQNPRYQVTQFGKPVTLSCSQTLNHNVMYWYQQKSSQAPKLLFHYYDKDFNNEADTPDNFQSRRPNTSFCFLDIRSPGLGDTAMYLCATSRDRGLPAYNEQFFGPGTRLTVL.

The chain carries TRBV11-2 and TRBJ2-1; 10 nucleotides agree with TRBD2. V lost 2 bases, J lost 6 bases, and 7 bases stayed unmatched. Germline-derived CDR1 and CDR2 are SGHAT and FQNNGV. CDR3 length: 16 residues. The CDR3 spells CASSLRLAGVFNEQFF. CDR3 DNA sequence: TGTGCCAGCAGCTTAAGGCTAGCGGGAGTCTTCAATGAGCAGTTCTTC.

Many counts were recorded for this clonotype. The J gene is TRBJ1-5, the V gene TRBV27; no clear D. The CDR3 totals 15 residues. The germline V gene has CDR1 MNHEY and CDR2 SMNVEV (reference sequence). V was cut by 3 bases and J by 0 bases, with 9 bases left in between. The CDR3 DNA reads as TGTGCCAGCAGTTTGAACGGAGATAGCAATCAGCCCCAGCATTTT. Translating it yields CASSLNGDSNQPQHF.

This clonotype was counted only a few times. The rearrangement uses TRBV2 and TRBJ2-5; 8 bases agree with TRBD2. In germline, CDR1 is SNHLY, CDR2 FYNNEI. CDR3 length: 13 residues. J was trimmed by 6 bases and V by 7 bases; bases with no gene match: 7. In nucleotides, the CDR3 is TGTGCCAGCAACTACGGGGGGGGGAAGACCCAGTACTTC. This translates into CASNYGGGKTQYF.

This chain uses TRBV25-1 with TRBJ2-7; 7 bases map to TRBD1. The CDR3 length is 15 residues. Germline loops: CDR1 MGHDK, CDR2 SYGVNS. V gave up 4 bases and J gave up 4 bases; unmatched junction bases: 10. The CDR3 DNA follows: TGTGCCAGCAGTGCCTCTGGGACAGCCCTTTACGAGCAGTACTTC. Translating it yields CASSASGTALYEQYF.

This chain joins TRBV18 and TRBJ2-4, with unresolved D. The V gene's germline CDR1 is KGHSH and CDR2 LQKENI. The CDR3 is 14 residues long. The V end was cut by 3 bases, the J end by 8 bases, with 14 bases between. CDR3 sequence reads: CASSPAGKGDIQYF. CDR3 coding DNA: TGTGCCAGCTCACCCGCCGGAAAAGGAGACATTCAGTACTTC. The full variable domain, its missing parts supplied by reference TRBV18 and TRBJ2-4, is NAGVMQNPRHLVRRRGQEARLRCSPMKGHSHVYWYRQLPEEGLKFMVYLQKENIIDESGMPKERFSAEFPKEGPSILRIQQVVRGDSAAYFCASSPAGKGDIQYFGAGTRLSVL.

This clonotype came up a few times. The chain recombines TRBV20-1 with TRBJ2-3; 7 bases match TRBD1. The CDR3 consists of 14 residues. CDR1 and CDR2 (germline): DFQATT, SNEGSKA (reference sequence). The V segment lost 5 bases and the J segment 0 bases; nucleotides outside the gene matches: 5. In nucleotides, the CDR3 is TGCAGTGCTGGAAAGACAGGGAGCACAGATACGCAGTATTTT. Its protein is CSAGKTGSTDTQYF.

This clonotype was observed a handful of times. This chain uses TRBV10-3 with TRBJ2-3; 8 bases are a match to TRBD2. The CDR3 runs 16 residues. The germline V gene encodes CDR1 ENHRY and CDR2 SYGVKD. Unmatched junction bases numbered 8, after V lost 6 bases and J lost 0 bases. In nucleotides, the CDR3 is TGTGCCATCAGCGGGGATAGCGGGATAAGCACAGATACGCAGTATTTT. It specifies CAISGDSGISTDTQYF.

The CDR3 bases are TGCGCCAGCAGCTTGGTAGGGGGAACTGGAAACACCATATATTTT. Its translation: CASSLVGGTGNTIYF. The V and J genes are TRBV5-1 and TRBJ1-3; a possible D gene is TRBD1 (6 bases). This CDR3 has 15 amino acids. Trimming cost V 0 bases and J 2 bases, with 9 bases left between them. Germline V lookup: CDR1 SGHRS, CDR2 YFSETQ.

Within the sample, this clonotype is medium-sized. The V call is TRBV29-1, the J call TRBJ2-4; perhaps TRBD1 as D (6 bases). Trimming stripped 2 bases from V and 8 bases from J, with 13 bases between. This CDR3 spans 13 amino acids. Germline CDR1 SQVTM, CDR2 ANQGSEA. The CDR3 is CSVEKGERDIQYF. The CDR3 DNA reads as TGCAGCGTTGAAAAGGGGGAGAGGGACATTCAGTACTTC.